This is a list of T cell receptor beta chains from one sample in a study of T cell repertoires in cytomegalovirus infection. One entry per CDR3 protein, called by TCRdb with MiXCR from the reads. The sample includes under 150,000 distinct CDR3 sequences, roughly 31% of them seen just once. The antigens of these receptors remain unknown. This specimen was CD8+ T cells from cultured PBMCs, taken from culture after CMV antigen stimulation. The origin of the receptors is a human donor in good health (CMV status not recorded). Some clones in this sample may be carry-over from other donors' samples. The CDR3 runs from the conserved cysteine through the conserved F or W. A D gene is named only where the DNA matches it firmly. The size entry is marked missing in some rows and otherwise reads once, few, many or a size class.

j_call clone_size d_call v_call cdr3_nt cdr3_aa
TRBJ1-4 many NA TRBV6-1 TGTGCCAGCAGCCCGGGCCGTGAAAAACTGTTTTTT CASSPGREKLFF
TRBJ2-3 NA NA TRBV7-9 TGTGCCAGCAGCCCAAGTAGGGGCACAGATACGCAGTATTTT CASSPSRGTDTQYF
TRBJ1-1 few NA TRBV27 TGTGCCAGCAGTTTATCGATGGGGGGCTCAACTGAAGCTTTCTTT CASSLSMGGSTEAFF
TRBJ1-4 many TRBD1 TRBV4-3 TGCGCCAGCAGCCAGTACCAGGACAGGGAGTATGAAAAACTGTTTTTT CASSQYQDREYEKLFF
TRBJ2-7 few TRBD2 TRBV6-1 TGTGCCAGCTCCCTTTTAGCGGGGTCCTACGAGCAGTACTTC CASSLLAGSYEQYF
TRBJ1-1 NA NA TRBV6-5 TGTGCCAGCCACATGGCGCGGGGGCGCTTCACTGAAGCTTTCTTT CASHMARGRFTEAFF
TRBJ2-3 few TRBD1 TRBV7-3 TGTGCCAGCAGCCCCGGACAGGGCTCAGATACGCAGTATTTT CASSPGQGSDTQYF
TRBJ2-7 many NA TRBV7-6 TGTGCCAGCAGCCCTAGCATGGGAGAGCAGTACTTC CASSPSMGEQYF
TRBJ2-6 few NA TRBV28 TGTGCCAGCAGGGTTACAGGGCGCTCTGGGGCCAACGTCCTGACTTTC CASRVTGRSGANVLTF
TRBJ1-2 NA TRBD1 TRBV2 TGTGCCAGCAGTAAGACAGGGGAGGCTTATTCACGCGGCTACACCTTC CASSKTGEAYSRGYTF
TRBJ2-3 NA NA TRBV20-1 TGCAGTGCTAGAACACACGGACAGTACACAGATACGCAGTATTTT CSARTHGQYTDTQYF
TRBJ2-3 NA NA TRBV10-3 TGTGCCATCAGTGACACCGGGACACTTAGCACAGATACGCAGTATTTT CAISDTGTLSTDTQYF
TRBJ1-4 many TRBD1 TRBV7-6 TGTGCCAGCAGCTACACGTCGGGACAGGGTGGGGAAAAACTGTTTTTT CASSYTSGQGGEKLFF
TRBJ2-1 few TRBD2 TRBV7-9 TGTGCCAGCAGCTTCCGGCTAGCGGGCAATGAGCAGTTCTTC CASSFRLAGNEQFF
TRBJ2-3 few TRBD2 TRBV9 TGTGCCAGCAGCGTAGCGGGACTAACAACAGATACGCAGTATTTT CASSVAGLTTDTQYF
TRBJ1-1 NA NA TRBV19 TGTGCCAGCGGGCGTTGGTGGGGATTAGCTGAAGCTTTCTTT CASGRWWGLAEAFF
TRBJ2-7 NA NA TRBV19 TGTGCCAGTAGTCTATCTCACGCCACCTACGAGCAGTACTTC CASSLSHATYEQYF
TRBJ2-3 few NA TRBV7-6 TGTGCTAGCAGCCGAACAGGGAGTAGCACAGATACGCAGTATTTT CASSRTGSSTDTQYF
TRBJ1-4 NA NA TRBV12-3/TRBV12-4 TGTGCCAGCAGTTTAGTGCGGTCAGTCGATAATGAAAAACTGTTTTTT CASSLVRSVDNEKLFF
TRBJ2-7 NA NA TRBV19 TGTGCCTCGGAGGGGCAGGCCGGGGATTACGAGCAGTACTTC CASEGQAGDYEQYF